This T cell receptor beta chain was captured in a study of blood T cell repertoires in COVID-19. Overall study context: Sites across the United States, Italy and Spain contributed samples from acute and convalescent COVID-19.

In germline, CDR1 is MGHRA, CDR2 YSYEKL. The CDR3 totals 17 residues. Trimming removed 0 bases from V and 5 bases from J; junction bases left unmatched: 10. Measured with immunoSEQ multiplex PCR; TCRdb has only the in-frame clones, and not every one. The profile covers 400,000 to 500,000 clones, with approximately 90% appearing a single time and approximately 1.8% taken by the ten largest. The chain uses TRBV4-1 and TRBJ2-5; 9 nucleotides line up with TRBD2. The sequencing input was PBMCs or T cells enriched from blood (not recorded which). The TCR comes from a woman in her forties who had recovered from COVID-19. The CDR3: CASSQDRGSGSRETQYF. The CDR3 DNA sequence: TGCGCCAGCAGCCAAGATAGAGGTAGCGGGAGTCGGGAGACCCAGTACTTC.